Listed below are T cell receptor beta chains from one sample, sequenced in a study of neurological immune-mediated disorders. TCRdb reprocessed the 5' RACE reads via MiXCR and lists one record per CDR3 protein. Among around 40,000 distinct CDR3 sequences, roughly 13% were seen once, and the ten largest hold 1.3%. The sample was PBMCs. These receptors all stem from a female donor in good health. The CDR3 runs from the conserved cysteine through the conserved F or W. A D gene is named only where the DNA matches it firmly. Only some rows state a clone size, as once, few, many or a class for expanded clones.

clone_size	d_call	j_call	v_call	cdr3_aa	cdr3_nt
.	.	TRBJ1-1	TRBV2	CASSIVDLDTGTEAFF	TGTGCCAGCAGCATCGTCGACTTAGACACGGGCACTGAAGCTTTCTTT
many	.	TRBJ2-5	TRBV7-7	CASSPSGTQETQYF	TGTGCTAGCAGCCCGTCGGGGACCCAAGAGACCCAGTACTTC
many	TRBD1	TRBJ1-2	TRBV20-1	CSATTGVGYTF	TGCAGTGCTACTACAGGGGTTGGCTACACCTTC
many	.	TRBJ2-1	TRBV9	CASSVTGAGRYEQFF	TGTGCCAGCAGCGTAACGGGGGCAGGGCGGTATGAGCAGTTCTTC
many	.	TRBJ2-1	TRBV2	CASSEAPYSSQAEQFF	TGTGCCAGCAGTGAAGCACCCTATAGTAGCCAGGCTGAGCAGTTCTTC
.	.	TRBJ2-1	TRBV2	CASTTADTSNEHFF	TGTGCCAGCACGACGGCTGACACCTCCAATGAGCACTTCTTC
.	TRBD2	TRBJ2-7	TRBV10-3	CAIRDHTSGRAEEQYF	TGTGCCATCAGGGACCACACTAGCGGGAGGGCCGAGGAGCAGTACTTC
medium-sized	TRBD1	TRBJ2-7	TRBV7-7	CASSPGQGAYEQYF	TGTGCTAGCAGCCCGGGACAGGGGGCTTACGAGCAGTACTTC
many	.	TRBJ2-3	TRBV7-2	CASSQNSGTRNTDTQYF	TGTGCCAGCAGCCAGAACTCCGGGACAAGGAACACAGATACGCAGTATTTT
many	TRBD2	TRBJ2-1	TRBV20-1	CSARTSGRAGEQFF	TGCAGTGCTAGAACTAGCGGGAGGGCCGGGGAGCAGTTCTTC
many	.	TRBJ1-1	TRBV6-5	CASSLTGSALNTEAFF	TGTGCCAGCAGTTTAACAGGGTCGGCTTTGAACACTGAAGCTTTCTTT
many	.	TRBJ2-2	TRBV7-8	CASSLGQTNTGELFF	TGTGCCAGCAGCTTAGGACAGACCAACACCGGGGAGCTGTTTTTT
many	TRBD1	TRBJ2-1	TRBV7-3	CASSFDSGDRQLFF	TGTGCCAGCAGCTTCGACTCAGGGGACAGGCAGCTGTTCTTC
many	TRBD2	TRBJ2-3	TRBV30	CASNRGLADTDTQYF	TGTGCCTCCAATAGGGGACTAGCGGACACAGATACGCAGTATTTT
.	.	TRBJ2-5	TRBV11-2	CASSRGVKETQYF	TGTGCCAGCAGCCGGGGAGTCAAAGAGACCCAGTATTTC
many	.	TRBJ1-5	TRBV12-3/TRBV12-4	CASIPAGGRSNQPQHF	TGTGCCAGCATTCCGGCGGGGGGAAGGAGCAATCAGCCCCAGCATTTT
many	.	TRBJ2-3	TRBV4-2	CASSQDRNSGFTDTQYF	TGTGCCAGCAGCCAAGATCGTAATAGCGGATTCACAGATACGCAGTATTTT
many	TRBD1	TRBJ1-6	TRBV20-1	CSARQGAGNSPLHF	TGCAGTGCCAGACAGGGGGCTGGGAATTCACCCCTCCACTTT
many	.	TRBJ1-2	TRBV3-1	CASSQGGARGYTF	TGTGCCAGCAGCCAAGGAGGAGCTCGGGGCTACACCTTC
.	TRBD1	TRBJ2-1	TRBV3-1	CASGGQGFNNEQFF	TGTGCCAGCGGGGGACAGGGATTTAACAATGAGCAGTTCTTC
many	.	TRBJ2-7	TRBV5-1	CASSLDGGSSYEQYF	TGCGCCAGCAGCTTGGACGGGGGAAGCTCCTACGAGCAGTACTTC
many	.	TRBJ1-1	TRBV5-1	CASSLGGRNTEAFF	TGCGCCAGCAGCTTGGGGGGAAGGAACACTGAAGCTTTCTTT
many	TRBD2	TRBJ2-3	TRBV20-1	CSANSGGAADTQYF	TGCAGTGCTAATAGCGGGGGGGCCGCAGATACGCAGTATTTT
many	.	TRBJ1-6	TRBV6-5	CASSWVYNSPLHF	TGTGCCAGCAGCTGGGTCTATAATTCACCCCTCCACTTT
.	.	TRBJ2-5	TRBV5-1	CASSLIPSSETKYF	TGCGCCAGCAGCTTGATCCCTAGCTCAGAGACCAAGTACTTT
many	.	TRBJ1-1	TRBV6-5	CASSLSTGIGAFF	TGTGCCAGCAGTCTTTCCACGGGGATAGGGGCTTTCTTT
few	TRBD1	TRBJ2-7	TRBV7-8	CASSFMGSGQGRSAHEQYF	TGTGCCAGCAGCTTTATGGGATCGGGACAGGGACGCAGCGCCCACGAGCAGTACTTC
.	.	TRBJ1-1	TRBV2	CASSEGDLKWGNTEAFF	TGTGCCAGCAGTGAAGGGGACCTAAAATGGGGAAACACTGAAGCTTTCTTT
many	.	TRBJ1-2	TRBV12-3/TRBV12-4	CASSLEGLSGYTF	TGTGCCAGCAGTTTAGAGGGGTTGAGTGGCTACACCTTC
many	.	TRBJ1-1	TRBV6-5	CASSYSLSQGFTEAFF	TGTGCCAGCAGTTACTCCCTCTCGCAGGGGTTCACTGAAGCTTTCTTT
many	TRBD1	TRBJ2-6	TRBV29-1	CSVEIQGVGANVLTF	TGCAGCGTTGAAATACAGGGGGTTGGGGCCAACGTCCTGACTTTC
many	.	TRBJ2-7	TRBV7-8	CASSHLRRSNSYEQYF	TGTGCCAGCAGCCACCTTCGCAGGTCCAACTCCTACGAGCAGTACTTC
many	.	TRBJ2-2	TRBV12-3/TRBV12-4	CASRSGRTNTGELFF	TGTGCCAGCAGGTCGGGAAGGACTAACACCGGGGAGCTGTTTTTT
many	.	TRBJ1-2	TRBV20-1	CSARAFRQNYGYTF	TGCAGTGCTAGAGCTTTCAGGCAGAACTATGGCTACACCTTC
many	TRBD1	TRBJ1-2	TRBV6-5	CASGDPQGARERGYTF	TGTGCCAGCGGGGACCCACAGGGGGCAAGGGAGCGTGGCTACACCTTC
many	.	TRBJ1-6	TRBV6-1	CASSDESMRSYNSPLHF	TGTGCCAGCAGTGATGAGAGCATGAGGTCCTATAATTCACCCCTCCACTTT
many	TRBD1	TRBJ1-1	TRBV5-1	CASSLASGGGTEAFF	TGCGCCAGCAGCTTGGCCTCAGGGGGTGGGACTGAAGCTTTCTTT
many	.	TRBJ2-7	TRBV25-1	CASTEGTASYEQYF	TGTGCCAGCACCGAAGGGACGGCGTCCTACGAGCAGTACTTC